Given below is one T cell receptor beta chain in context. The data stem from a study of blood T cell repertoires in COVID-19. The length of the CDR3 is 12 residues. In germline, CDR1 is MNHEY, CDR2 SVGEGT. Trimming cost V 2 bases and J 6 bases, with 7 bases left between them. Assay used: immunoSEQ multiplex PCR; TCRdb lists only in-frame clones, some missing. This repertoire shows around 170,000 clones, around four fifths found once; its top ten account for 7.6%. Source material: peripheral blood. V usage is TRBV6-2 or TRBV6-3 and J usage is TRBJ1-2; D uncertain. The source is a woman between 70 and 85 years old with COVID-19, enrolled during active disease. CDR3 bases: TGTGCCAGCAGTTACGAGGGAGATGGCTACACCTTC. Its protein product is CASSYEGDGYTF.